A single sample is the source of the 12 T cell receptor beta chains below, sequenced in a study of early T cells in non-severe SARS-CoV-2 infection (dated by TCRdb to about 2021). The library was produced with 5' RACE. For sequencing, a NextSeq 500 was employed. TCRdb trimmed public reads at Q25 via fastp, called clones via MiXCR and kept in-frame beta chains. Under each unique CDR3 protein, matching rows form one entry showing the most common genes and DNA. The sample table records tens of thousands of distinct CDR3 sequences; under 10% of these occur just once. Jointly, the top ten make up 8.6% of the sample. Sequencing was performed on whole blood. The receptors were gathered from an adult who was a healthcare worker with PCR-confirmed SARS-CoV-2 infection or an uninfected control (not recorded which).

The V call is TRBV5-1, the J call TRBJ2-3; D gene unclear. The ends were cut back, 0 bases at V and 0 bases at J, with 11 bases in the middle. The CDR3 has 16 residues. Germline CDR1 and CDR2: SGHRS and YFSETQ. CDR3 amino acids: CASSLVGYSSTDTQYF. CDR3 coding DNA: TGCGCCAGCAGCTTGGTTGGGTACTCTAGCACAGATACGCAGTATTTT.

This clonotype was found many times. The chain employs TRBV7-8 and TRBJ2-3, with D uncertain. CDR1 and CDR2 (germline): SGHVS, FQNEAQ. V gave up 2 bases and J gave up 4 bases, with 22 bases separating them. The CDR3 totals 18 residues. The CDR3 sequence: CASSLQEWSPGIPDTQYF. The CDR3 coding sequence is TGTGCCAGCAGCTTACAGGAGTGGTCCCCCGGCATCCCAGATACGCAGTATTTT.

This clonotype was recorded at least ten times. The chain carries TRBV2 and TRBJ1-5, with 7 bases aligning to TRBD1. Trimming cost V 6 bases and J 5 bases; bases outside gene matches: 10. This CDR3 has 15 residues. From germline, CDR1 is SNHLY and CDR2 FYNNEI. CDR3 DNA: TGTGCCAGCAGGAACAGGGGAAGGGTTGATCAGCCCCAGCATTTT. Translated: CASRNRGRVDQPQHF. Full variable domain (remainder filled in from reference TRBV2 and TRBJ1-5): EPEVTQTPSHQVTQMGQEVILRCVPISNHLYFYWYRQILGQKVEFLVSFYNNEISEKSEIFDDQFSVERPDGSNFTLKIRSTKLEDSAMYFCASRNRGRVDQPQHFGDGTRLSIL.

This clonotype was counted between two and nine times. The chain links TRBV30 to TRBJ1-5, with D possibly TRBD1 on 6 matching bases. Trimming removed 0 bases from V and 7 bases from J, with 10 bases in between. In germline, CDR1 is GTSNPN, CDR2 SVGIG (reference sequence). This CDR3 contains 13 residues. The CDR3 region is CAWSVGGDQPQHF. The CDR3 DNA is TGTGCCTGGAGTGTGGGGGGCGACCAGCCCCAGCATTTT. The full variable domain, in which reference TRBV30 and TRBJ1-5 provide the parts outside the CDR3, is SQTIHQWPATLVQPVGSPLSLECTVEGTSNPNLYWYRQAAGRGLQLLFYSVGIGQISSEVPQNLSASRPQDRQFILSSKKLLLSDSGFYLCAWSVGGDQPQHFGDGTRLSIL.

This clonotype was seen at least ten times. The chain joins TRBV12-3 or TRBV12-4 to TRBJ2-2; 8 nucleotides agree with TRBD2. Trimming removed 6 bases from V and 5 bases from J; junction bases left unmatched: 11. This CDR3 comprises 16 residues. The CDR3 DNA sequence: TGTGCCAGCAGATTTAGCGGGAAGGCTGAAACCGGGGAGCTGTTTTTT. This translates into CASRFSGKAETGELFF.

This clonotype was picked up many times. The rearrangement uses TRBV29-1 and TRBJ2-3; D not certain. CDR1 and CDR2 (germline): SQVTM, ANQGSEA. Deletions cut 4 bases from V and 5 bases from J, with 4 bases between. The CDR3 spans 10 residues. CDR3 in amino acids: CSVGVDTQYF. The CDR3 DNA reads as TGCAGCGTTGGGGTAGATACGCAGTATTTT.

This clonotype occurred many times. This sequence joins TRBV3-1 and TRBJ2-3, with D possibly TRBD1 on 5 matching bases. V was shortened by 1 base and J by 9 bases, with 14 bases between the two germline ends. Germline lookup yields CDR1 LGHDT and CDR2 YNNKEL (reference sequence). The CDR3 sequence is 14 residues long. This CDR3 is CASSQGDSRPTQYF. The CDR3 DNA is TGTGCCAGCAGCCAAGGTGACAGTCGGCCGACGCAGTATTTT.

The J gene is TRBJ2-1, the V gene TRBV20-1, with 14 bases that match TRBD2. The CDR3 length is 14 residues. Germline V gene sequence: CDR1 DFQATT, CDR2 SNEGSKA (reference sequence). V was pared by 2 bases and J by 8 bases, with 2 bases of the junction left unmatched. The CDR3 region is CSARWTSGRYEQFF. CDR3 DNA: TGCAGTGCTAGATGGACTAGCGGGAGGTATGAGCAGTTCTTC.

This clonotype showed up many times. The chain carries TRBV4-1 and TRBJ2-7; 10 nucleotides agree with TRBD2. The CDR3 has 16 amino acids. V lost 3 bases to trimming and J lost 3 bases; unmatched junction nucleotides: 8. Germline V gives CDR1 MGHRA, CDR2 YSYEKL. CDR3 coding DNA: TGCGCCAGCAGCCATCTTGGACTAGCGGCCCGCTACGAGCAGTACTTC. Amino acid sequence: CASSHLGLAARYEQYF.

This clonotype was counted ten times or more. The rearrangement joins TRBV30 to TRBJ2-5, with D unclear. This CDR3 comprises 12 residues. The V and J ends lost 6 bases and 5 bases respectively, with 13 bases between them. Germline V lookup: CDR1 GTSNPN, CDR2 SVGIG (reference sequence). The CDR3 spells CACKQSAETQYF. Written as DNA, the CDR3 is TGTGCCTGTAAGCAGTCAGCGGAGACCCAGTACTTC.

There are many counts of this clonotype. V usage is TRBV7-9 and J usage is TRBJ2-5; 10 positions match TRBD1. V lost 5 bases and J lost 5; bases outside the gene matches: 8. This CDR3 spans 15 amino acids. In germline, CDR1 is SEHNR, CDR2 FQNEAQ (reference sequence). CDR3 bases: TGTGCCAGCAGCCCGGGGACAGGGGCCGTGGAGACCCAGTACTTC. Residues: CASSPGTGAVETQYF.

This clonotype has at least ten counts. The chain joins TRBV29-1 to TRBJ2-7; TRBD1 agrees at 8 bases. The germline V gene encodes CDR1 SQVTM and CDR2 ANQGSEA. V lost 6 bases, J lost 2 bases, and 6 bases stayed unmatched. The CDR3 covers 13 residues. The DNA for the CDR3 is TGCAGCGTCGTAGGACAGGGCGCCTACGAGCAGTACTTC. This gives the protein CSVVGQGAYEQYF.